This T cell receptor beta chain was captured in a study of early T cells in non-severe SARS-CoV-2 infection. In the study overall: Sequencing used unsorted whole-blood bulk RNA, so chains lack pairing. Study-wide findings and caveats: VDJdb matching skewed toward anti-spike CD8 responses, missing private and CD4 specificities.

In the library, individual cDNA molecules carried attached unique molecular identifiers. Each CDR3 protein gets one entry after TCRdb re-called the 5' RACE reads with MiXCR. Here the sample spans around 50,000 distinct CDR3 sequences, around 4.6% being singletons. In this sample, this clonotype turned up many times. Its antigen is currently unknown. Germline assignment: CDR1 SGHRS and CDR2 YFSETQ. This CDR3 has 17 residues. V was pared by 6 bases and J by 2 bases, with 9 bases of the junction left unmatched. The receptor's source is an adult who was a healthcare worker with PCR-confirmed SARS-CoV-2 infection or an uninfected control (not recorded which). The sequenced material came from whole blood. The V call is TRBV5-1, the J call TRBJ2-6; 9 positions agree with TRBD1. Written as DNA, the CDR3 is TGCGCCAGCACTCACACCGGGACAGGGACTGGGGCCAACGTCCTGACTTTC. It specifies CASTHTGTGTGANVLTF.